These 11 T cell receptor beta chains were sequenced from one sample in a study of T cell responses to AZD1222 COVID-19 vaccine. The table came from immunoSEQ multiplex PCR; TCRdb's copy has only in-frame clones and leaves some out. This repertoire shows about 92,000 clones, approximately 90% found once; its top ten account for around a fifth. The material was peripheral blood, obtained on day 0 of AZD1222 vaccination. The source of these receptors is an adult in good health.

V and J are TRBV3-1 (or the pseudogene TRBV3-2) and TRBJ2-3; D is perhaps TRBD1 or TRBD2 (6 bases each). The CDR3 contains 14 residues. From germline, CDR1 is LGHDT and CDR2 YNNKEL (reference sequence). V was clipped by 1 base and J by 8 bases, with 13 bases between them. The DNA of the CDR3 is TGTGCCAGCAGCCAAGTGCTGGGGGGCCTTACGCAGTATTTT. Translation gives CASSQVLGGLTQYF.

This chain uses TRBV18 with TRBJ1-2; D remains unclear. This CDR3 region has 15 residues. The V gene lost 1 base and the J gene lost 3 bases, with 12 bases spanning the gap. Germline CDR1 and CDR2: KGHSH and LQKENI. CDR3 region: CASSPQAGGDYGYTF. The CDR3 nucleotides are TGTGCCAGCTCACCACAGGCTGGAGGTGACTATGGCTACACCTTC.

This chain connects TRBV5-4 to TRBJ2-3, with TRBD2 identical over 12 bases. The CDR3 contains 17 residues. Germline CDR1 reads SGHNT; CDR2 reads YYREEE (reference sequence). The junction had 8 bases not matched to a gene; V was cut back by 4 bases and J by 2 bases. The chain's CDR3 is CASSPGASGGATDTQYF. In DNA form, the CDR3 reads TGTGCCAGCAGCCCTGGGGCTAGCGGGGGGGCCACAGATACGCAGTATTTT.

The chain couples TRBV7-3 to TRBJ1-1; D remains ambiguous. CDR1 and CDR2 from the germline V gene are SGHTA and FQGTGA. Trimming took off 5 bases at V and 7 bases at J, with 17 bases between the two ends. There are 14 residues in the CDR3. In DNA, the CDR3 is TGTGCCAGCAGCCCGAGGCCCAGAGCTAATGAAGCTTTCTTT. Its translation: CASSPRPRANEAFF.

This chain connects TRBV11-3 to TRBJ1-1, with D hard to call. This CDR3 has 13 residues. The V gene's germline CDR1 is SGHNT and CDR2 YENEEA. V gave up 8 bases and J gave up 0 bases, with 10 bases separating them. The CDR3 reads CASGKEMNTEAFF. As DNA, the CDR3 is TGTGCCAGCGGAAAGGAAATGAACACTGAAGCTTTCTTT.

V usage is TRBV11-2 and J usage is TRBJ1-4; no reliable D call. Per the germline V gene, CDR1 is SGHAT and CDR2 is FQNNGV. The CDR3 loop spans 11 amino acids. Trimming took 1 base from V and 8 from J, leaving 2 bases between them. The DNA for the CDR3 is TGTGCCAGCAGCTTAGGCGAAAAACTGTTTTTT. Residues: CASSLGEKLFF.

CDR3 in amino acids: CASSPAGFNTEAFF. As DNA, the CDR3 is TGTGCCAGCAGCCCGGCGGGATTCAACACTGAAGCTTTCTTT. The J gene is TRBJ1-1, the V gene TRBV7-2; no definite D call. Trimming pared 5 bases from V and 2 bases from J, leaving 12 bases between. This CDR3 contains 14 residues. Germline CDR1 reads SGHTA; CDR2 reads FQGNSA.

The gene calls are TRBV12-3 or TRBV12-4 and TRBJ2-1, with TRBD1 as a possible D gene (5 bases). Trimming took 8 bases from V and 0 from J, leaving 8 bases between them. The length of the CDR3 is 13 residues. DNA for the CDR3: TGTGCCAGCGGGGCCAACTCCTACAATGAGCAGTTCTTC. It encodes CASGANSYNEQFF.

This chain uses TRBV19 with TRBJ2-6; TRBD2 agrees at 7 bases. Per the germline V gene, CDR1 is LNHDA and CDR2 is SQIVND (reference sequence). V shed 3 bases and J 2 bases; nucleotides not matched to a gene: 1. The CDR3 has 15 residues. The chain's CDR3 is CASSMGGAGANVLTF. The CDR3 nucleotides read TGTGCCAGTAGTATGGGAGGGGCTGGGGCCAACGTCCTGACTTTC.

This clone was counted once. V and J are TRBV11-3 and TRBJ2-7; TRBD1 aligns across 10 bases. The germline CDR1 and CDR2 sequences are SGHNT and YENEEA. The CDR3 is 15 amino acids. V lost 4 bases and J lost 4; bases outside the gene matches: 7. This CDR3 reads CASSSGQGSWYEQYF. For the CDR3, the DNA is TGTGCCAGCAGCTCGGGACAGGGGAGCTGGTACGAGCAGTACTTC.

The chain links TRBV6-6 to TRBJ1-4, with a weak D call TRBD1 (5 bases). The CDR3 is 14 amino acids. CDR1 is MNHNY, CDR2 SVGAGI, per germline (reference sequence). The V end lost 4 bases, the J end lost 4 bases, and 10 bases lay between the germline ends. CDR3 sequence: CASSWGLGNEKLFF. The CDR3 bases are TGTGCCAGCAGTTGGGGGTTGGGTAATGAAAAACTGTTTTTT.